One sample yielded the 4 T cell receptor beta chains listed below, sequenced in a study of CXCR3-negative and CXCR3-positive naive CD8 T cells. Overall study results and limits: TRB CDR3 hydrophobicity was greater in CXCR3-positive naive cells than in CXCR3-negative naive cells.

The authors made the TRB cDNA libraries by 5' RACE using UMI labels. TCRdb reprocessed the 5' RACE reads and keeps a single row for each CDR3 protein, giving no DNA. The listing contains about 120,000 distinct CDR3 sequences. These TCRs' antigens remain unknown. The sequenced sample was naive CXCR3+ CD8+ T cells from blood. Subset reported: CD45RO-CCR7+CD27+CD95- naive CD8+ T cells expressing CXCR3 (TNR3+). Receptors originate from a human donor in good health. Some clones in this sample may be carry-over from other donors' samples.

The CDR3 region is CASSQEAQGTNTEAFF. V gene TRBV14 combines with J gene TRBJ1-1; TCRdb designates TRBD1, a call that cannot be tested without DNA. The CDR3 length is 16 residues. Germline CDR1 reads SGHDN; CDR2 reads FVKESK.

V gene TRBV13 combines with J gene TRBJ1-1; the D gene TCRdb calls, TRBD1, cannot be checked with no DNA. The CDR3 extends over 17 amino acids. The V gene's germline CDR1 is PRHDT and CDR2 FYEKMQ (reference sequence). The chain's CDR3 is CASSSNRGTGENTEAFF.

This sequence joins TRBV28 and TRBJ2-1; TCRdb picks TRBD1, but there is no DNA to check that call. CDR3 length: 17 amino acids. CDR1 and CDR2 (germline): MDHEN, SYDVKM. This CDR3 is CASSVFRDSKVRREQFF.

This sequence joins TRBV21-1 and TRBJ2-7; the D call of TRBD2 rests on TCRdb alone, since no DNA is present to check it. TRBV21-1 is a known pseudogene. CDR3 length: 18 amino acids. The CDR3 sequence is CASSPLEGTSGRTYEQYF.